Each of the 16 T cell receptor beta chains below was sequenced from the same sample in a study of blood T cell repertoires in COVID-19. The assay was immunoSEQ multiplex PCR, and TCRdb's table has in-frame clones only and misses some. The table lists around 180,000 clones, roughly 90% of them singletons. Source material: peripheral blood. The receptors come from a man aged 70 or older with active or convalescent COVID-19.

The rearrangement uses TRBV5-1 and TRBJ2-7; 9 positions agree with TRBD2. Germline CDR1 is SGHRS and CDR2 is YFSETQ. The CDR3 has 15 amino acids. V gave up 3 bases and J gave up 5 bases; unmatched junction bases: 9. CDR3: CASSSGGRGWNEQYF. The CDR3, as DNA: TGCGCCAGCAGCTCTGGCGGGAGGGGATGGAACGAGCAGTACTTC.

The chain carries TRBV10-2 and TRBJ1-1; 7 bases align to TRBD1. This CDR3 contains 14 residues. Germline V CDR1 and CDR2: WSHSY, SAAADI. With 5 bases clipped from V and 4 bases from J, the junction kept 7 bases outside the gene matches. The CDR3 here is CASSLTGEGTEAFF. CDR3 bases: TGCGCCAGCAGTTTAACAGGGGAAGGCACTGAAGCTTTCTTT.

The chain has TRBV18 and TRBJ2-3; weak D call: TRBD1 (6 bases). V shed 0 bases and J shed 5 bases, with 12 bases lying between them. There are 15 residues in the CDR3. The germline V gene encodes CDR1 KGHSH and CDR2 LQKENI. The DNA of the CDR3 is TGTGCCAGCTCACCACCCCTGGGGGCCGGAGATACGCAGTATTTT. It yields the protein CASSPPLGAGDTQYF. Full variable domain (remainder filled in from reference TRBV18 and TRBJ2-3): NAGVMQNPRHLVRRRGQEARLRCSPMKGHSHVYWYRQLPEEGLKFMVYLQKENIIDESGMPKERFSAEFPKEGPSILRIQQVVRGDSAAYFCASSPPLGAGDTQYFGPGTRLTVL.

V and J are TRBV5-6 and TRBJ1-6, with 7 bases fitting TRBD1. Trimming removed 4 bases from V and 4 bases from J; junction bases left unmatched: 5. Germline values: CDR1 SGHDT, CDR2 YYEEEE. The CDR3 contains 15 residues. The CDR3 loop reads CASSLPGGYNSPLHF. For the CDR3, the DNA is TGTGCCAGCAGCCTCCCAGGGGGGTATAATTCACCCCTCCACTTT.

The chain carries TRBV18 and TRBJ1-5, with 8 bases lining up with TRBD1. This CDR3 has 16 amino acids. Germline assignment: CDR1 KGHSH and CDR2 LQKENI. Trimming removed 4 bases from V and 1 base from J; junction bases left unmatched: 6. CDR3 sequence: CASSHGQGESNQPQHF. In DNA, the CDR3 is TGTGCCAGCTCACACGGACAGGGAGAGAGCAATCAGCCCCAGCATTTT. Combining the CDR3 with reference TRBV18 and TRBJ1-5 gives the whole variable domain NAGVMQNPRHLVRRRGQEARLRCSPMKGHSHVYWYRQLPEEGLKFMVYLQKENIIDESGMPKERFSAEFPKEGPSILRIQQVVRGDSAAYFCASSHGQGESNQPQHFGDGTRLSIL.

The chain has TRBV4-3 and TRBJ2-2; 9 bases are a match to TRBD2. The CDR3 has 19 amino acids. The germline CDR1 and CDR2 sequences are LGHNA and YSLEER. J gave up 0 bases and V 0 bases, and 8 bases lay outside the gene matches. CDR3 coding DNA: TGCGCCAGCAGCCAAGAAATGGCGGGAGGGCCCCCGAACACCGGGGAGCTGTTTTTT. This sequence encodes CASSQEMAGGPPNTGELFF.

This clone was detected only once. V and J are TRBV20-1 and TRBJ1-1, with 9 positions matching TRBD1. V trimming: 3 bases; J trimming: 2 bases; junction bases outside the gene matches: 7. The CDR3 totals 15 residues. CDR1 is DFQATT and CDR2 is SNEGSKA in the germline V gene (reference sequence). The CDR3: CSASRPGQGNTEAFF. The CDR3 nucleotides are TGCAGTGCTAGTCGCCCGGGACAGGGAAACACTGAAGCTTTCTTT.

V is TRBV5-1 and J is TRBJ1-1; D ambiguous. Looked up from germline, CDR1 is SGHRS and CDR2 is YFSETQ. V lost 1 base and J 0 bases, leaving 10 bases between the germline ends. The CDR3 contains 15 residues. DNA of the CDR3: TGCGCCAGCAGCTTGTTCAGAAACATGAACACTGAAGCTTTCTTT. Translation: CASSLFRNMNTEAFF.

The chain couples TRBV7-2 to TRBJ1-2; D may be TRBD1 (6 bases). Germline loops: CDR1 SGHTA, CDR2 FQGNSA. The CDR3 runs to 14 residues. Trimming took 4 bases from V and 4 from J, leaving 13 bases between them. CDR3 in amino acids: CASSWGGLVYGYTF. DNA for the CDR3: TGTGCCAGCAGCTGGGGGGGCCTTGTCTATGGCTACACCTTC.

The chain is built from TRBV28 and TRBJ1-4; D is perhaps TRBD1 (5 bases). The CDR3 consists of 16 residues. Germline lookup yields CDR1 MDHEN and CDR2 SYDVKM. Trimming took 3 bases from V and 0 from J, leaving 11 bases between them. CDR3 in amino acids: CASSFLDSTTNEKLFF. The CDR3 coding sequence is TGTGCCAGCAGTTTCCTCGACAGCACAACTAATGAAAAACTGTTTTTT.

This clone has more than one count but fewer than ten. This chain connects TRBV7-9 to TRBJ1-4; 10 nucleotides align to TRBD1. CDR1 is SEHNR, CDR2 FQNEAQ, per germline (reference sequence). CDR3 length: 15 amino acids. Trimming removed 4 bases from V and 7 bases from J; junction bases left unmatched: 6. CDR3 sequence: CASSSGDRGFEKLFF. The CDR3 bases are TGTGCCAGCAGCTCAGGGGACAGGGGATTTGAAAAACTGTTTTTT.

The V call is TRBV3-1 (or the pseudogene TRBV3-2), the J call TRBJ1-1, with 8 bases matching TRBD1. CDR3 length: 14 amino acids. The junction had 4 bases not matched to a gene; V was cut back by 2 bases and J by 5 bases. Germline CDR1 reads LGHDT; CDR2 reads YNNKEL (reference sequence). CDR3 residues: CASSQYQGATEAFF. In DNA form, the CDR3 reads TGTGCCAGCAGCCAATACCAGGGGGCTACTGAAGCTTTCTTT.

The chain uses TRBV19 and TRBJ2-6, with D possibly matching TRBD2 (6 bases). Germline CDR1 LNHDA, CDR2 SQIVND (reference sequence). V lost 4 bases, J lost 3 bases, and 13 bases lay in between. The CDR3 sequence is 16 residues long. CDR3 amino acids: CASSTRGRRGANVLTF. The CDR3, as DNA: TGTGCCAGTAGTACCCGAGGGAGGCGTGGGGCCAACGTCCTGACTTTC.

The V gene is TRBV5-1, the J gene TRBJ2-7; possible D gene TRBD1, 5 bases. Germline CDR1 and CDR2: SGHRS and YFSETQ. This CDR3 region has 13 residues. Deletions cut 0 bases from V and 6 bases from J, with 10 bases between. This chain's CDR3 is CASSLADSFEQYF. CDR3 coding DNA: TGCGCCAGCAGCTTGGCCGACAGTTTCGAGCAGTACTTC.

The chain links TRBV19 to TRBJ1-2, with a possible D match to TRBD1 (6 bases). With 4 bases removed from V and 8 bases from J, the gap between germline ends came to 20 bases. The germline V gene encodes CDR1 LNHDA and CDR2 SQIVND (reference sequence). This CDR3 has 15 residues. This chain's CDR3 is CASSTPTGLTWGYTF. The CDR3 region has the DNA TGTGCCAGTAGTACCCCGACAGGCCTGACCTGGGGCTACACCTTC.

This chain links TRBV27 with TRBJ1-6, with 8 bases lining up with TRBD1. This CDR3 has 16 residues. J lost 9 bases, V lost 7 bases, and 14 bases had no gene match. CDR1 is MNHEY and CDR2 is SMNVEV in the germline V gene (reference sequence). The DNA for the CDR3 is TGTGCCAGCAAAAGGACAGGGAGGGGGATTGGTTCACCCCTCCACTTT. This sequence encodes CASKRTGRGIGSPLHF.